This TCR beta chain was sequenced for a study of human T cells and chemical hapten exposure. The CDR3 length is 15 residues. The germline V gene encodes CDR1 KGHDR and CDR2 SFDVKD. Trimming pared 2 bases from V and 2 bases from J, leaving 9 bases between. Time point: pre-sensitization, week 0. The treatment is: therapeutic diphenylcyclopropenone sensitization with weekly scalp DPC. TCRdb reprocessed the RACE reads with MiXCR, giving one entry per CDR3 protein. The repertoire holds 350,000 to 400,000 distinct CDR3 sequences, with approximately 5.1% as singletons. In its sample, this clonotype was seen many times.

This receptor was taken from a woman in her forties or fifties with alopecia areata. Some clones in this sample may be carry-over from other donors' samples. V and J are TRBV24-1 and TRBJ1-5; D ambiguous. Sequencing was performed on whole blood, taken in connection with sensitization to the hapten diphenylcyclopropenone (DPC). CDR3 DNA sequence: TGTGCCACCAGTGATTCGGGCCGGGGCAATCAGCCCCAGCATTTT. Its protein product is CATSDSGRGNQPQHF.